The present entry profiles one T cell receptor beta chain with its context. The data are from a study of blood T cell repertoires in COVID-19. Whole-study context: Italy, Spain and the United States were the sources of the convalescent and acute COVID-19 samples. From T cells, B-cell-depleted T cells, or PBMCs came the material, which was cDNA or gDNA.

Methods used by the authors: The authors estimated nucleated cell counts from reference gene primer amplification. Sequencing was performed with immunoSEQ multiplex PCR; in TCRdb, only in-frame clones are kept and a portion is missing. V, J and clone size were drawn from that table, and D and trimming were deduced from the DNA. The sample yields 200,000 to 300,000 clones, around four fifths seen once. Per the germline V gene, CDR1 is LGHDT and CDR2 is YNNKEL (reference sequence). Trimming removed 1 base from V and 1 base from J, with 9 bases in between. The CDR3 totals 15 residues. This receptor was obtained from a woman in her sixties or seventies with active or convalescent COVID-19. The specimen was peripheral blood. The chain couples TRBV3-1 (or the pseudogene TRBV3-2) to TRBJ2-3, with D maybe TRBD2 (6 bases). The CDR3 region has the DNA TGTGCCAGCAGCCAAGGCGGCGGGGGCACAGATACGCAGTATTTT. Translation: CASSQGGGGTDTQYF.